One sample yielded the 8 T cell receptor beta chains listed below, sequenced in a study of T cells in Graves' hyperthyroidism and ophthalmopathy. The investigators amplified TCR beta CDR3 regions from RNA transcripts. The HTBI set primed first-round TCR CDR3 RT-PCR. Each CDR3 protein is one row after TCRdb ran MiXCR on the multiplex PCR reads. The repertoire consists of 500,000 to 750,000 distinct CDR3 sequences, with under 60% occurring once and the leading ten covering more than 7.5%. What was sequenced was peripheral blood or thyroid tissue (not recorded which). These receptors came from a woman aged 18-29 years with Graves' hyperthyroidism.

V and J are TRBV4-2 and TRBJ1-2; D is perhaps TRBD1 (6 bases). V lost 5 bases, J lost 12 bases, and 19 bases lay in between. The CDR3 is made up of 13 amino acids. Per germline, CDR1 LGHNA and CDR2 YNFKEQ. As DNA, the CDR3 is TGTGCCAGCAGCGAATCCGGGGGCTTTGGAAACACCTTC. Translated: CASSESGGFGNTF.

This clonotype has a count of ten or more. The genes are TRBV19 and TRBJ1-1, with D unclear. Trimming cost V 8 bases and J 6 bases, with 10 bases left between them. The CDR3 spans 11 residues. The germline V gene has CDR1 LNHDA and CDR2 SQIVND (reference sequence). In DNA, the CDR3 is TGTGCCAGTCGAGCAGGCCCTGAAGCTTTCTTT. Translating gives CASRAGPEAFF.

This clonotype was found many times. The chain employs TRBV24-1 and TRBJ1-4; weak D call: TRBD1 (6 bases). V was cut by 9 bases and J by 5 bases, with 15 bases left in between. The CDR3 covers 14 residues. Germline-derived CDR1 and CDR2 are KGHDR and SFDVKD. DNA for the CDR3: TGTGCCACCTCAGCAGGGGCGGAGAATGAAAAACTGTTTTTT. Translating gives CATSAGAENEKLFF.

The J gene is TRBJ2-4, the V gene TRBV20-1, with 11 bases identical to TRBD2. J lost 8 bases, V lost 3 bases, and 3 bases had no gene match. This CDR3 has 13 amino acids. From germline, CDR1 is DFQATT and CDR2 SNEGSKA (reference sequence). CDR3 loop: CSASVSGRDIQYF. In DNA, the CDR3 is TGCAGTGCTAGTGTTAGCGGGAGGGACATTCAGTACTTC.

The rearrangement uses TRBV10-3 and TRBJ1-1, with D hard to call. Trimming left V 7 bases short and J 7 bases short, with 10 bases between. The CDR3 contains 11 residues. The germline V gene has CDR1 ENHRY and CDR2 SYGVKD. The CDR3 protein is CAIIDWGEAFF. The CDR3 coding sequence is TGTGCCATCATCGATTGGGGTGAAGCTTTCTTT.

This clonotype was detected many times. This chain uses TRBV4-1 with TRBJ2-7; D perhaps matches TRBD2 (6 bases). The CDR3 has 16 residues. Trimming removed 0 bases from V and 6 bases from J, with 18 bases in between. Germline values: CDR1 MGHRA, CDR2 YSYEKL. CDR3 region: CASSQDLVAASFEQYF. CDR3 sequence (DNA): TGCGCCAGCAGCCAAGATTTGGTAGCGGCCTCATTCGAGCAGTACTTC.

CDR3 sequence reads: CASSESDWELETQYF. The DNA of the CDR3 is TGCGCCAGCAGTGAGTCGGACTGGGAACTAGAGACCCAGTACTTC. J is TRBJ2-5 and V is TRBV10-2; a weak D match, TRBD2 (5 bases). The CDR3 length is 15 residues. The V and J ends lost 0 bases and 4 bases respectively, with 12 bases between them. Germline loops: CDR1 WSHSY, CDR2 SAAADI.

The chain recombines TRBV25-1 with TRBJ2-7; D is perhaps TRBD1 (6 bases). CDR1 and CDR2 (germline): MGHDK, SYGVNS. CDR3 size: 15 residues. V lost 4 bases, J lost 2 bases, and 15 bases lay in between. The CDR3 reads CASSAQGPRTYEQYF. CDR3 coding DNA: TGTGCCAGCAGTGCACAGGGCCCGCGCACCTACGAGCAGTACTTC.